The clone carrying this T cell receptor beta chain has more than one count but fewer than ten. Its specificity is unknown. The CDR3 is made up of 13 amino acids. The junction had 5 bases not matched to a gene; V was cut back by 3 bases and J by 4 bases. Germline V gene lookup returns CDR1 DFQATT and CDR2 SNEGSKA (reference sequence). This specimen belongs to a study of post-analysis software for immune sequencing data. Study details: Recorded subtypes: relapsing-remitting, secondary progressive, progressive-relapsing; some patients unannotated.

Whole-study findings and limits: Samples prepared in the same batch strongly co-clustered by F measure. The study found TRBV5-6, TRBV5-1 and TRBV20-1 among several TRBV segments more frequent in patients than controls. A significant reduction in normalized Chao1 diversity was observed in multiple sclerosis patients versus controls.

cDNA libraries of TCR beta carried unique molecular identifiers. Around 450,000 cDNA molecules were recovered from an input of roughly 0.95 to 10 million T cells. From the PCR reads, TCRdb called clonotypes with MiXCR, one entry per CDR3 protein. In the table there are 350,000 to 500,000 distinct CDR3 sequences, more than 30% of which are singletons. The specimen sequenced was blood. The rearrangement links TRBV20-1 to TRBJ2-7; 8 nucleotides line up with TRBD1. The sequence was collected from a girl aged 2-10 years with multiple sclerosis. CDR3 sequence reads: CSASPDRAYEQYF. Here the CDR3 DNA reads TGCAGTGCTAGCCCGGACAGGGCGTACGAGCAGTACTTC.